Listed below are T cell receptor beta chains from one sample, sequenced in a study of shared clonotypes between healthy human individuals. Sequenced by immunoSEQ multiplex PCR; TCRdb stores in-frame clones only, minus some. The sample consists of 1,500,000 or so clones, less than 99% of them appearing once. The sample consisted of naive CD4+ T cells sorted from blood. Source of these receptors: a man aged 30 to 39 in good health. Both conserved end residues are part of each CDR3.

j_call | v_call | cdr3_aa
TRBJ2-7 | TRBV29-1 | CSASSEQYF
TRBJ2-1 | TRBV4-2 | CASSQVSNEQFF
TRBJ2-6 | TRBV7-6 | CASSLRVGGSGANVLTF
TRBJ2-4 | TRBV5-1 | CASSLGADTKNIQYF
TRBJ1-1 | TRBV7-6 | CASSPRWQGDTEAFF
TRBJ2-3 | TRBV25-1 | CASGYIDTQYF
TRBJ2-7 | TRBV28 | CASSALQGSYEQYF
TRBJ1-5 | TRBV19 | CASRELGQNKFPQHF
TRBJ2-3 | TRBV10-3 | CAISETTASTDTQYF
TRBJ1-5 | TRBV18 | CASSPGRGSNQPQHF
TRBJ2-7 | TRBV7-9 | CASSPRTGTYEQYF
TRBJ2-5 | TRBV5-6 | CASTPSGNSQETQYF
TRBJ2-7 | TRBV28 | CASMTAYEQYF
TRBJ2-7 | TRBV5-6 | CASRIRQDILPYEQYF
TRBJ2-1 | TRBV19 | CAEPGPSGEQFF
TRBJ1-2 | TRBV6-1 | CASSEMRGFGYGYTF
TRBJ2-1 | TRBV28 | CASSWFNEQFF
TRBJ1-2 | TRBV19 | CASSDRGLDGYTF
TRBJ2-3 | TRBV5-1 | CASSPGGSSADTQYF
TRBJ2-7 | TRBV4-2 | CASSQDRAGYYEQYF
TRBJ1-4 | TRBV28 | CASSLGGTNEKLFF
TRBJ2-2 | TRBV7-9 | CASSYRDRGTGELFF
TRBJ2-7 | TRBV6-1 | CASSVASGRFNEQYF
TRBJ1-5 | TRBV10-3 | CAISAGTGEQPQHF
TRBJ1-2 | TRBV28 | CASSQGWGYGYTF
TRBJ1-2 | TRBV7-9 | CASSLGAGFGYTF
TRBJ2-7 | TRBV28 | CASSLGGPYEQYF
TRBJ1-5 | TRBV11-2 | CASSLTGRVSNQPQHF